Sequencing of this T cell receptor beta chain was carried out in a study of blood T cell repertoires in COVID-19. The wider study: Sample material is recorded as cDNA or gDNA derived from T cells, B-cell-depleted T cells, or PBMCs.

Measured with immunoSEQ multiplex PCR; TCRdb has only the in-frame clones, and not every one. The sample carries some 58,000 clones, around nine tenths recorded once. The CDR3 length is 14 residues. The germline V gene has CDR1 MNHEY and CDR2 SVGAGI. V gave up 7 bases and J gave up 5 bases, with 17 bases separating them. The V gene is TRBV6-5, the J gene TRBJ2-5; a weak D match, TRBD2 (6 bases). Sequenced sample: peripheral blood. The TCR comes from a man aged 50 to 59 with acute or convalescent COVID-19. In nucleotides, the CDR3 is TGTGCCAGCACCTGGGAGGTGGGAAGGGAGACCCAGTACTTC. Encoded protein: CASTWEVGRETQYF.